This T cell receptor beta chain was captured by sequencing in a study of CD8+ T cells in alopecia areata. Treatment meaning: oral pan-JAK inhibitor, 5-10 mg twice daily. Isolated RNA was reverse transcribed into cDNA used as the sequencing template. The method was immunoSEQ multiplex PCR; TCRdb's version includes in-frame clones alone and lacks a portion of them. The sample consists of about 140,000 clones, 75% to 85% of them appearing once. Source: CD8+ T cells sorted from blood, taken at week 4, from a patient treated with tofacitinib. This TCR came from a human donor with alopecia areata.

DNA of the CDR3: TGTGCCAGCAGCTTAGGTTCAGGACTCGACACTGAAGCTTTCTTT. It is translated as CASSLGSGLDTEAFF. V and J are TRBV7-2 and TRBJ1-1, with D hard to call. The germline V gene has CDR1 SGHTA and CDR2 FQGNSA. The CDR3 is 15 residues long. V was cut by 1 base and J by 3 bases, with 12 bases left in between.